This T cell receptor (beta chain) was sequenced in a study of T cell repertoires in cytomegalovirus infection (dated by TCRdb to about 2019). Describing the broader study: Alongside well-studied HLA-B-restricted epitopes, the peptide stimulations were aimed at recently identified HLA-C-restricted CMV epitopes, whose presentation resists viral immunomodulation. Donor HLA type was relevant to the analysis, because carriage of CMV infection together with the matching HLA type was indicated by public TCR beta signatures. Study-level results and caveats: The ex vivo response was dominated by HLA-C-restricted CMV-specific TCR beta clonotypes, which also provided the single most frequent clonotype in two of eight donors. Cumulative frequency of public TCR beta family members discriminated carriers of CMV infection plus the relevant HLA type in this cohort and an independent approximately 350-donor cohort.

The label giving this sample's treatment or condition can be read as: in vitro stimulation with specific CMV peptide epitopes to enrich CMV-specific T cells. The table lists this clonotype with a few counts. No cognate antigen has been identified for it. Per-base qualities were not stored, and no clone one base away is much larger. TCRdb names Illumina HiSeq 1500 as the instrument used. The public reads were reanalyzed by TCRdb: fastp trimming at Q25, MiXCR alignment, in-frame beta chains only. Every entry covers one CDR3 protein and lists the most common genes and DNA from its rows. This sample holds approximately 1,000,000 distinct CDR3 sequences; approximately 30% were observed only once. In total, the top ten clones hold 10% to 15% of the sample. The CDR3 starts with the cysteine, ends with the phenylalanine, and has 15 residues. Only the CDR3 DNA is retained, 45 bases long and in frame from the first base. The trim is 4 bases for V and 5 bases for J, with a gap of 17 bases between the germline ends. The germline V gene provides CDR1 LGHNA and CDR2 YSLEER.

The sequence links TRBV4-3 to TRBJ2-5; the D gene is possibly TRBD2, with 6 bases matching. Source: cultured CD8+ T cells from PBMCs, taken from culture after CMV antigen stimulation. This sequence was found in a human donor in good health (CMV status not recorded). Some clones in this sample may be carry-over from other donors' samples. This receptor carries the CDR3 CASSRSSAGFETQYF. The DNA reads as follows: TGCGCCAGCAGCCGATCTAGCGCGGGGTTTGAGACCCAGTACTTC.